These T cell receptor beta chains were read from a single sample in a study of neurological immune-mediated disorders. TCRdb called the 5' RACE reads again in MiXCR, with one record for every CDR3 protein. Of tens of thousands of distinct CDR3 sequences listed, around 15% were seen once; the top ten hold approximately 4.2%. The sequencing sample was made of PBMCs. The receptor set was obtained from a female donor with HTLV-1-associated myelopathy (HAM/TSP). CDR3s include the opening cysteine and the closing phenylalanine or tryptophan. Each record gives: V gene, CDR3 protein.

v_gene: TRBV4-2
CDR3aa: CASSQKADSSYNEQFF

v_gene: TRBV5-1
CDR3aa: CASSPRGLAGNTIYF

v_gene: TRBV15
CDR3aa: CATSRVPKVPTDTQYF

v_gene: TRBV5-1
CDR3aa: CASSLVSGSSYEQYF

v_gene: TRBV29-1
CDR3aa: CSVTRDRGPSF

v_gene: TRBV12-3/TRBV12-4
CDR3aa: CASTRQGARGSPLHF

v_gene: TRBV21-1
CDR3aa: CASSIDRKHSYEQYF

v_gene: TRBV7-2
CDR3aa: CASSLAHSGGAYEQYF

v_gene: TRBV6-1
CDR3aa: CAVRDRATDTQYF

v_gene: TRBV7-2
CDR3aa: CASSPWDRGEQYF

v_gene: TRBV9
CDR3aa: CASSLQGGGNTEAFF

v_gene: TRBV2
CDR3aa: CASSDRGNTIYF

v_gene: TRBV7-2
CDR3aa: CASSPRGGSSTDTQYF

v_gene: TRBV7-8
CDR3aa: CASSLVPRGGTGELFF

v_gene: TRBV20-1
CDR3aa: CSAGVPGTGPVNEQFF

v_gene: TRBV29-1
CDR3aa: CSVAGGEFNEQFF

v_gene: TRBV11-2
CDR3aa: CASSLGPGMNTEAFF

v_gene: TRBV20-1
CDR3aa: CSARHSGGPSGETQYF

v_gene: TRBV5-1
CDR3aa: CASSNTGATNYGYTF

v_gene: TRBV6-5
CDR3aa: CASSPTGDFSPLHF

v_gene: TRBV5-6
CDR3aa: CASSPTWSGDVAGELFF

v_gene: TRBV12-3/TRBV12-4
CDR3aa: CASYKSQGGNQPQHF

v_gene: TRBV20-1
CDR3aa: CSASKSYGNQPQHF

v_gene: TRBV11-2
CDR3aa: CASSPDIAKNIQYF

v_gene: TRBV9
CDR3aa: CASSVGTVSSGNTIYF

v_gene: TRBV7-9
CDR3aa: CASSLEGTDPTGELFF

v_gene: TRBV5-1
CDR3aa: CASRQSGQGLDTQYF

v_gene: TRBV20-1
CDR3aa: CSARDFRTSSTDTQYF

v_gene: TRBV12-3/TRBV12-4
CDR3aa: CASSFTGSGELFF

v_gene: TRBV20-1
CDR3aa: CSAGSGGANTGELFF

v_gene: TRBV4-1
CDR3aa: CASSLGPYYEQYF

v_gene: TRBV7-2
CDR3aa: CASSLWGVRDTQYF

v_gene: TRBV27
CDR3aa: CASSITSGNTGELFF

v_gene: TRBV5-1
CDR3aa: CASSLSLGYEQYF

v_gene: TRBV7-2
CDR3aa: CASSLGSQGFSGYTF

v_gene: TRBV20-1
CDR3aa: CSAIRSFRMNTEAFF

v_gene: TRBV20-1
CDR3aa: CTAALPRGTDYEQYF

v_gene: TRBV2
CDR3aa: CASSEFSSGGVEQFF

v_gene: TRBV11-2
CDR3aa: CASSFTSGGAGHNEQFF

v_gene: TRBV9
CDR3aa: CASSIASETDTQYF

v_gene: TRBV27
CDR3aa: CASSLGTSGGEQYF

v_gene: TRBV25-1
CDR3aa: CASSILSSSYNEQFF

v_gene: TRBV20-1
CDR3aa: CSATLPSSGNTIYF

v_gene: TRBV14
CDR3aa: CASSQVVGTLTYGYTF

v_gene: TRBV28
CDR3aa: CASAKAGQGLWGANVLTF

v_gene: TRBV6-1
CDR3aa: CASRGTGFSYNEQFF

v_gene: TRBV20-1
CDR3aa: CSASNPGRPYNEQFF

v_gene: TRBV20-1
CDR3aa: CSATSGNLNTEAFF

v_gene: TRBV12-3/TRBV12-4
CDR3aa: CASSYNSGGSVYFYNEQFF

v_gene: TRBV29-1
CDR3aa: CSAKDPGELSIFNEQFF

v_gene: TRBV20-1
CDR3aa: CSAVRTSGSTETQYF

v_gene: TRBV12-3/TRBV12-4
CDR3aa: CASRTGLRAVIAKNIQYF

v_gene: TRBV10-1
CDR3aa: CASSLESTGILGYTF

v_gene: TRBV7-9
CDR3aa: CASRPSSWTGPNEQYF

v_gene: TRBV10-3
CDR3aa: CAMGQGVSETQYF